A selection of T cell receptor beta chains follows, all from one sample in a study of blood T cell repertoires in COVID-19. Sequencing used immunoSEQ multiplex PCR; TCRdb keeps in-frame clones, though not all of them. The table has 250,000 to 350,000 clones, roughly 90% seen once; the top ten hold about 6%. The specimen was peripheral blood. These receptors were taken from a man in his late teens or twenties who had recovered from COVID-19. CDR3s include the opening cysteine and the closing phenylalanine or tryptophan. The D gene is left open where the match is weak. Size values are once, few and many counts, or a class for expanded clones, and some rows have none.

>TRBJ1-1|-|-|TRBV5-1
TGCGCCAGCAGCTTGTGGGCACTGAACACTGAAGCTTTCTTT
CASSLWALNTEAFF
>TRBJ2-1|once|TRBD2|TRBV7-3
TGTGCCAGCAGCTTAACGGGCGGGACTAGCAGCGATGAGCAGTTCTTC
CASSLTGGTSSDEQFF
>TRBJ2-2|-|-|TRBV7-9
TGTGCCAGCAGCTTGCCAGGGAAGAACACCGGGGAGCTGTTTTTT
CASSLPGKNTGELFF
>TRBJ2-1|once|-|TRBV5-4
TGTGCCAGCAGCTTGACAGGGAATGAGCAGTTCTTC
CASSLTGNEQFF
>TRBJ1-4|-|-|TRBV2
TGTGCCAGCAAGACGGGACAATTTAATGAAAAACTGTTTTTT
CASKTGQFNEKLFF
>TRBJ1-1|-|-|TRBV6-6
TGTGCCAGCAGTCTAACCGAGACAGTGAACACTGAAGCTTTCTTT
CASSLTETVNTEAFF
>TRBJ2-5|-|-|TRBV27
TGTGCCAGCAGAAAAGGGGGGGCAGAGACCCAGTACTTC
CASRKGGAETQYF
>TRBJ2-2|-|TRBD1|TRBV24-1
TGTGCCACCAGTGCCGGGACAGGGAACACCGGGGAGCTGTTTTTT
CATSAGTGNTGELFF
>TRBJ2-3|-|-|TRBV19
TGTGCCAGTAGTGTGGGCTCTAGCACAGATACGCAGTATTTT
CASSVGSSTDTQYF
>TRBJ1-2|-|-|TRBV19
TGTGCCAGTAGTATAGGGCACACAGGACAGTACTATGGCTACACCTTC
CASSIGHTGQYYGYTF
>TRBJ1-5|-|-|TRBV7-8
TGTGCCAGCAGAGCCGGGCAGGGGTTCAATCAGCCCCAGCATTTT
CASRAGQGFNQPQHF
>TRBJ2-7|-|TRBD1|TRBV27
TGTGCCAGCAGTTTACAGGGGGCGAGCCCCTACGAGCAGTACTTC
CASSLQGASPYEQYF
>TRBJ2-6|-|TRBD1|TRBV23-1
TGCGCCAGCAGTCCCCCGGGGGGAACGGGACAGGGGCCTGGGGCCAACGTCCTGACTTTC
CASSPPGGTGQGPGANVLTF
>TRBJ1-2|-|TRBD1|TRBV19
TGTGCCAGTAGAACCACCGGGACAGCTGCCCGGGGCTACACCTTC
CASRTTGTAARGYTF
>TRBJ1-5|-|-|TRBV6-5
TGTGCCAGCAGCGCGTATAGCAATCAGCCCCAGCATTTT
CASSAYSNQPQHF
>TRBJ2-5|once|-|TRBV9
TGTGCCAGCAGCGTAGACTGGCGGGAAGAGACCCAGTACTTC
CASSVDWREETQYF
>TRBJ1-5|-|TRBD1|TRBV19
TGTGCCAGTGAAGTGGGACAGATCGCTCAGCCCCAGCATTTT
CASEVGQIAQPQHF
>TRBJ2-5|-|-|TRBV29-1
TGCAGCGTTGCCCGGCTTCTGGGGAGAGAGACCCAGTACTTC
CSVARLLGRETQYF
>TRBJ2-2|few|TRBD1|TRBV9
TGTGCCAGCAGCCAGAACCGGGACAGGGACACCGGGGAGCTGTTTTTT
CASSQNRDRDTGELFF
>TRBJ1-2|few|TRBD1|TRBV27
TGTGCCAGCACAAAACGGACAGGGGGCAGTCTGCATGGCTACACCTTC
CASTKRTGGSLHGYTF
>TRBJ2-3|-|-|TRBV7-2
TGTGCCAGCAGCTTGGGGCTAGCGAGGGATACGCAGTATTTT
CASSLGLARDTQYF
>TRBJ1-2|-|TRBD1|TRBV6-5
TGTGCCAGCAGAACGACAGGGGACACTAACTATGGCTACACCTTC
CASRTTGDTNYGYTF
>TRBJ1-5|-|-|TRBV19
TGTGCCAGTAGCCCTGCGTCGTCACTGAGCAATCAGCCCCAGCATTTT
CASSPASSLSNQPQHF
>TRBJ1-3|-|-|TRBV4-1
TGCGCCAGCAGCCAAGGCCTCGCGGCTGGAAACACCATATATTTT
CASSQGLAAGNTIYF
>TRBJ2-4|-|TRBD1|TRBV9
TGTGCCAGCAGCCCGACAGGGCCCTCCGGCAAAAACATTCAGTACTTC
CASSPTGPSGKNIQYF
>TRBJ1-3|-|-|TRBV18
TGTGCCAGCTCACCAGGCAGAAAGTCTGGAAACACCATATATTTT
CASSPGRKSGNTIYF
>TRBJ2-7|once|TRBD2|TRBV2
TGTGCCAGCAGTGCCCCCCCCCTAGCGGGGGACTTCGACGAGCAGTACTTC
CASSAPPLAGDFDEQYF
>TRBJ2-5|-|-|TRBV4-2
TGTGCCAGCAGCCCTATTAGGGGATCAAATGTGACCCAGTACTTC
CASSPIRGSNVTQYF
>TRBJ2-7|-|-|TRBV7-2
TGTGCCAGCAGCTTAAACTTAGGTGCAGGGACTGTTTCCTACGAGCAGTACTTC
CASSLNLGAGTVSYEQYF
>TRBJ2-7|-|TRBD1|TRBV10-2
TGCGCCAGCAGTGGTACAGGGGTAACGACTTACGAGCAGTACTTC
CASSGTGVTTYEQYF
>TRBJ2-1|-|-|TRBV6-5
TGTGCCAGCATCCCGGGACTCACTAATGAGCAGTTCTTC
CASIPGLTNEQFF
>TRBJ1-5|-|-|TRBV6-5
TGTGCCAGCAGCTCAGACCCGGGGAGCAATCAGCCCCAGCATTTT
CASSSDPGSNQPQHF
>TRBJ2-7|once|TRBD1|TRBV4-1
TGCGCCAGCAGCCGGACAGGGATTTCACAGCAGTACTTC
CASSRTGISQQYF
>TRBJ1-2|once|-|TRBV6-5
TGTGCCAGTTCACAGGGCCTCTATGGCTACACCTTC
CASSQGLYGYTF
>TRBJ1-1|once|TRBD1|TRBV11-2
TGTGCCAGCAGCTTAATGGTAGCAGGGGGTACTGAAGCTTTCTTT
CASSLMVAGGTEAFF
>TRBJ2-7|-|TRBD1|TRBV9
TGTGCCAGCAGCCCCTTGGTCGGGACAGGGCACGAGCAGTACTTC
CASSPLVGTGHEQYF
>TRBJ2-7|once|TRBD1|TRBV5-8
TGTGCCAGCAGCCCAGGACAGGGGGGCCTTTCACAAGTCGAGCAGTACTTC
CASSPGQGGLSQVEQYF
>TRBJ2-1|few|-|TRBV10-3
TGTGCCATCAGTGTCGTGGACACCCCGAGCTCCTACAATGAGCAGTTCTTC
CAISVVDTPSSYNEQFF
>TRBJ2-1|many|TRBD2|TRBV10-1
TGCGCCAGCAGTGCGCCTAGCGGGGCTTTCCCCGGTGGTGAGCAGTTCTTC
CASSAPSGAFPGGEQFF